The TCR beta chain under discussion was sequenced for a study of PD-1 blockade in classical Hodgkin lymphoma. Described time point: cycle 4 day 1 (C4D1), after six to seven weeks of nivolumab. Every patient had relapsed following autologous stem cell transplantation, and cohorts differed in brentuximab vedotin exposure. Germline values: CDR1 SGHRS, CDR2 YFSETQ. V lost 0 bases to trimming and J lost 6 bases, with 12 bases between them. The CDR3 loop spans 15 amino acids. Using immunoSEQ multiplex PCR, the repertoire was profiled, and TCRdb retains in-frame clones only, with some absent. The repertoire holds just over 20,000 clones, with 60% to 75% as singletons.

The sample here was peripheral blood mononuclear cells (PBMCs), taken before the fourth cycle of nivolumab. The clonotype originates from a human donor with classical Hodgkin lymphoma. The chain joins TRBV5-1 to TRBJ2-2, with a possible D match to TRBD2 (5 bases). The CDR3 here is CASSLEAARAGELFF. As DNA, the CDR3 is TGCGCCAGCAGCTTGGAAGCTGCGCGGGCCGGGGAGCTGTTTTTT.